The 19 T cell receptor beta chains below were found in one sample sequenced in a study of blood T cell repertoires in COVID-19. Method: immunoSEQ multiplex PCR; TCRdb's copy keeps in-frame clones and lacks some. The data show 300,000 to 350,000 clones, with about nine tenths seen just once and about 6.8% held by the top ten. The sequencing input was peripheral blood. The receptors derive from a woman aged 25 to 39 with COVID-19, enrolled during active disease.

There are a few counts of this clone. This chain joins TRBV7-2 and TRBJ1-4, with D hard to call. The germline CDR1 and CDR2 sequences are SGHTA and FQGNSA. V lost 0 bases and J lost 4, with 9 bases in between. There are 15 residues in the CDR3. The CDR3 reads CASSLAGRGNEKLFF. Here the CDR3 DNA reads TGTGCCAGCAGCTTAGCAGGACGGGGTAATGAAAAACTGTTTTTT. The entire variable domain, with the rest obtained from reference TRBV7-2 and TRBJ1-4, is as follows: GAGVSQSPSNKVTEKGKDVELRCDPISGHTALYWYRQSLGQGLEFLIYFQGNSAPDKSGLPSDRFSAERTGGSVSTLTIQRTQQEDSAVYLCASSLAGRGNEKLFFGSGTQLSVL.

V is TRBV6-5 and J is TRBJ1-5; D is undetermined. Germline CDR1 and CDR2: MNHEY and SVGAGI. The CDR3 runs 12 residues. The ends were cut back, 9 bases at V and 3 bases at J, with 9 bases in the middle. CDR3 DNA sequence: TGTGCCAGTACAGCTCTCAATCAGCCCCAGCATTTT. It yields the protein CASTALNQPQHF.

The CDR3 coding sequence is TGTGCCAGCAGCTATACTCGGGGTAGGCAGCCCCAGCATTTT. Its translation is CASSYTRGRQPQHF. The genes are TRBV7-8 and TRBJ1-5; D unresolved. V shed 4 bases and J shed 7 bases, with 14 bases lying between them. Germline V gene lookup returns CDR1 SGHVS and CDR2 FQNEAQ. The CDR3 is made up of 14 amino acids.

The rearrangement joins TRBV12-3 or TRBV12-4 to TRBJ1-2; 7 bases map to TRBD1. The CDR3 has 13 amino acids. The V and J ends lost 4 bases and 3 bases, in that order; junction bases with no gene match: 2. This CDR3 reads CASSYGTDYGYTF. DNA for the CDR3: TGTGCCAGCAGTTATGGGACAGACTATGGCTACACCTTC.

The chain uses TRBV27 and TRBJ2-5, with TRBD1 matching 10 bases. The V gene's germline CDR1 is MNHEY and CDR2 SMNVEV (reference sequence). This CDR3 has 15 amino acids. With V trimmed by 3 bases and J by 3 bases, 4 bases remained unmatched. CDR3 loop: CASSFWDRGEETQYF. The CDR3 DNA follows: TGTGCCAGCAGTTTTTGGGACAGGGGTGAAGAGACCCAGTACTTC.

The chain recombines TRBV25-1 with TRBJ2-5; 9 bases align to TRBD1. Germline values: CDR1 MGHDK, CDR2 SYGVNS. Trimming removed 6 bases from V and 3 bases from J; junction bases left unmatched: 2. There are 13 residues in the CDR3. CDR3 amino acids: CASRGTGKETQYF. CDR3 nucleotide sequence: TGTGCCAGCAGAGGGACAGGGAAAGAGACCCAGTACTTC. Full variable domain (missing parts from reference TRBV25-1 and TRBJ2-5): EADIYQTPRYLVIGTGKKITLECSQTMGHDKMYWYQQDPGMELHLIHYSYGVNSTEKGDLSSESTVSRIRTEHFPLTLESARPSHTSQYLCASRGTGKETQYFGPGTRLLVL.

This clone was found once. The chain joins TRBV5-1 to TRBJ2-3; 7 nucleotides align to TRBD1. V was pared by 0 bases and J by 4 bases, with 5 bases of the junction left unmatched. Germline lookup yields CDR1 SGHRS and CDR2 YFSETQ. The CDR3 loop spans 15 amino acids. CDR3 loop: CASSLVDRRADTQYF. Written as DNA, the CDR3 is TGCGCCAGCAGCTTGGTGGACAGGCGGGCAGATACGCAGTATTTT.

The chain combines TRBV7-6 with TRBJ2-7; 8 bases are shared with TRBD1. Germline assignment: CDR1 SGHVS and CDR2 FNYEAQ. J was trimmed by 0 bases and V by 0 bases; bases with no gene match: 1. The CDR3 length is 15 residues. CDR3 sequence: CASSLAGQASYEQYF. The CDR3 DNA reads TGTGCCAGCAGCTTAGCGGGACAGGCCTCCTACGAGCAGTACTTC.

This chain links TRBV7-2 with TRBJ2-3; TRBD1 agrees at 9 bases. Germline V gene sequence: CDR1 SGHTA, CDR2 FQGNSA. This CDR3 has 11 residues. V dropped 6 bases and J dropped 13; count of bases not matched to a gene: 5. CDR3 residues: CASSNGQGKYF. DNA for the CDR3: TGTGCCAGCAGTAACGGACAGGGGAAGTATTTT.

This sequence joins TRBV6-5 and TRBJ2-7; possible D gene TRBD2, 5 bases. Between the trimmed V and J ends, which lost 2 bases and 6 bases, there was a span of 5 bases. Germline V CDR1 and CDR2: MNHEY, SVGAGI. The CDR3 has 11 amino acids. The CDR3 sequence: CASSYEGEQYF. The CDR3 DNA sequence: TGTGCCAGCAGTTACGAGGGCGAGCAGTACTTC.

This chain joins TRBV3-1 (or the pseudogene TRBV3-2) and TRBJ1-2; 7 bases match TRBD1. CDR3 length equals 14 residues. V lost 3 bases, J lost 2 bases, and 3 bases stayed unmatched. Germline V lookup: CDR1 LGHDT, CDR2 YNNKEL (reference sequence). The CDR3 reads CASSHLTGNYGYTF. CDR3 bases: TGTGCCAGCAGCCATTTGACAGGGAACTATGGCTACACCTTC.

Written as DNA, the CDR3 is TGTGCCTGGAGTACCTGGGACAGGGGGATCTACGAGCAGTACTTC. Its protein product is CAWSTWDRGIYEQYF. The V call is TRBV30, the J call TRBJ2-7, with 11 nucleotides matching TRBD1. The V segment lost 2 bases and the J segment 3 bases; nucleotides outside the gene matches: 6. The CDR3 has 15 amino acids. Germline-derived CDR1 and CDR2 are GTSNPN and SVGIG (reference sequence).

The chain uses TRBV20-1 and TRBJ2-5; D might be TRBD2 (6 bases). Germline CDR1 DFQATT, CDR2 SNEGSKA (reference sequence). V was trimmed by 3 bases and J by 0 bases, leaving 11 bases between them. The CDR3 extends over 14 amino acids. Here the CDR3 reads CSASPRDYQETQYF. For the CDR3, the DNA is TGCAGTGCTAGTCCTCGGGACTACCAAGAGACCCAGTACTTC.

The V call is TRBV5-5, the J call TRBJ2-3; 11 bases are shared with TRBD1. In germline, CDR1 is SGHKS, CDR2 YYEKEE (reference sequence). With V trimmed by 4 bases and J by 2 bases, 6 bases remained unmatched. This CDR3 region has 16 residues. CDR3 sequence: CASSQGTGGFTDTQYF. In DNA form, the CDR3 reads TGTGCCAGCAGCCAAGGGACAGGGGGATTCACAGATACGCAGTATTTT.

The CDR3, as DNA: TGTGCCAGCAGCTGGGGGCGGGAGGGAGGCAATGAGCAGTTCTTC. Its translation is CASSWGREGGNEQFF. V usage is TRBV5-4 and J usage is TRBJ2-1; 9 bases map to TRBD2. Germline assignment: CDR1 SGHNT and CDR2 YYREEE (reference sequence). The CDR3 loop spans 15 amino acids. The trim removed 3 bases at V and 6 bases at J, leaving 7 bases unmatched. Full variable domain (rest looked up from reference TRBV5-4 and TRBJ2-1): ETGVTQSPTHLIKTRGQQVTLRCSSQSGHNTVSWYQQALGQGPQFIFQYYREEENGRGNFPPRFSGLQFPNYSSELNVNALELDDSALYLCASSWGREGGNEQFFGPGTRLTVL.

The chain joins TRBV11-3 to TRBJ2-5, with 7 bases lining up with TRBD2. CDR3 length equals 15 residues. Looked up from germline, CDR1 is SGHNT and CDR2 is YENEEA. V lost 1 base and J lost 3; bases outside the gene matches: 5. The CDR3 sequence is CASSLGAGEEETQYF. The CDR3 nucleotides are TGTGCCAGCAGCTTAGGCGCGGGAGAGGAAGAGACCCAGTACTTC.

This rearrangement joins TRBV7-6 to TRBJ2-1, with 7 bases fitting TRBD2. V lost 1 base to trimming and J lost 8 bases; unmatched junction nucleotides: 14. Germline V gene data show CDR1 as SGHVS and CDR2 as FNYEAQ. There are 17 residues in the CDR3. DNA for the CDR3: TGTGCCAGCAGCTTAGGAGTGGGAGCGGGGCCTGGGGATGAGCAGTTCTTC. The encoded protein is CASSLGVGAGPGDEQFF.

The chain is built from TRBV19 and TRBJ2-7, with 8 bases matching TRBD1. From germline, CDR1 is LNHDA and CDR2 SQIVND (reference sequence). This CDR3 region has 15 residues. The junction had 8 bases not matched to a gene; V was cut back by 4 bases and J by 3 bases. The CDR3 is CASSTSPGQVYEQYF. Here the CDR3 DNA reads TGTGCCAGTAGTACCTCTCCGGGACAGGTCTACGAGCAGTACTTC.

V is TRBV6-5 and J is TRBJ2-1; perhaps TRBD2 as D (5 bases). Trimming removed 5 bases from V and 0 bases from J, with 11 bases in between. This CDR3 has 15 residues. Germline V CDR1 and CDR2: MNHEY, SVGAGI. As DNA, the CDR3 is TGTGCCAGCAGTCCCGAGCGGAGCTCCTACAATGAGCAGTTCTTC. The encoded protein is CASSPERSSYNEQFF.